This passage covers 27 T cell receptor beta chains from one sample sequenced in a study of CD8+CD57+ T cells in acquired aplastic anemia. Genomic DNA was employed as the template in profiling TCR beta VDJ and CDR3. Via MiXCR, TCRdb re-called the reads, giving one row per CDR3 protein. In the table there are a few hundred thousand distinct CDR3 sequences, approximately 86% of which are singletons. An expansion of CD8+CD57+ cells by flow cytometry had been shown in patients chosen for sequencing. The sequenced sample was sorted CD4+, CD8+, or CD8+CD57+ T cells (not recorded which) from PBMCs. The receptor source for this set is a human donor with aplastic anemia.

The J gene is TRBJ1-1, the V gene TRBV7-8; D is uncertain. V was cut by 6 bases and J by 3 bases, with 14 bases left in between. Germline V gene sequence: CDR1 SGHVS, CDR2 FQNEAQ. CDR3 size: 14 residues. In nucleotides, the CDR3 is TGTGCCAGCAGTTACGAAGTAGCAGACACTGAAGCTTTCTTT. Translating it yields CASSYEVADTEAFF.

This clonotype was observed once. This CDR3 is missing its conserved last phenylalanine or tryptophan, likely due to a read error. The DNA is left out, because the CDR3 cannot be placed on it with certainty; the CDR3 is given as TCRdb lists it. V usage is TRBV2 and J usage is TRBJ1-1; the tabulated D call, TRBD1, remains unverified against the DNA. The germline V gene has CDR1 SNHLY and CDR2 FYNNEI. The CDR3 spans 15 residues, counting both ends. The CDR3 sequence is CASSEDYSNQPQHFC.

The chain employs TRBV7-3 and TRBJ2-3; unclear D gene. The end of the DNA aligns better with TRBJ1-5, so the J call may be wrong. The CDR3 is made up of 14 amino acids. The germline V gene encodes CDR1 SGHTA and CDR2 FQGTGA. CDR3 sequence: CASSLAGTPGTQHF. The DNA for the CDR3 is TGTGCCAGCAGTTTAGCGGGAACTCCGGGAACGCAGCATTTT.

Comments on this clonotype: At one end, the junction sequence differs from germline, possibly due to a read error. The chain carries TRBV2 and TRBJ2-3, with D possibly matching TRBD2 (5 bases). There are 15 residues in the CDR3. Germline V gene sequence: CDR1 SNHLY, CDR2 FYNNEI. The CDR3 region has the DNA TGTGCCAGCAGCTTAGCTGGCGAGGGAACACTTAAGCAGTCTTTT. It encodes CASSLAGEGTLKQSF.

On this clonotype itself: A clone one base away is much larger, so this may be a read error. The chain combines TRBV9 with TRBJ1-4; D uncertain. Germline V CDR1 and CDR2: SGDLS, YYNGEE. V shed 0 bases and J shed 7 bases, with 19 bases lying between them. There are 17 residues in the CDR3. This CDR3 is CASSVGSDTQSFEKLFF. The CDR3 DNA follows: TGTGCCAGCAGCGTAGGGTCAGATACGCAGTCTTTTGAAAAACTGTTTTTT.

In regard to this clonotype: This is likely a read error, given that the CDR3 carries no conserved phenylalanine or tryptophan at its end. No DNA is shown, since the ends of the CDR3 on it are uncertain; the CDR3 is the one TCRdb lists. The rearrangement links TRBV7-4 to TRBJ2-4. Per germline, CDR1 SGHVT and CDR2 SQSDAQ. Inclusive of both ends, the CDR3 amounts to 12 amino acids. This CDR3 is CASSVAVTSSTS.

The chain carries TRBV24-1 and TRBJ1-1, with D unclear. Deletions cut 7 bases from V and 14 bases from J, with 25 bases between. The CDR3 is made up of 14 amino acids. Looked up from germline, CDR1 is KGHDR and CDR2 is SFDVKD. The CDR3 DNA follows: TGTGCCACCAGGACAACATGGGAGACCAGTGAACTGTTCTTT. This gives the protein CATRTTWETSELFF.

The rearrangement uses TRBV11-3 and TRBJ2-1, with TRBD2 identical over 7 bases. After removal of 5 bases from V and 8 bases from J, the junction contained 15 bases not matched to a gene. CDR3 size: 16 residues. Germline-derived CDR1 and CDR2 are SGHNT and YENEEA. The DNA of the CDR3 is TGTGCCAGCAGCCGGGACTACACCTGGGGGAGCGATGAGCAGTTCTTC. Protein: CASSRDYTWGSDEQFF.

Points on this clonotype: This CDR3 fails to terminate in the conserved phenylalanine or tryptophan, so it likely reflects a read error. Because the CDR3's place on the DNA is in doubt, the DNA is left out and the CDR3 is given as listed by TCRdb. The chain is built from TRBV2 and TRBJ2-3; the D call of TRBD1 is as the table states it, not checked on the DNA. Termini included, the CDR3 measures 14 amino acids. Germline values: CDR1 SNHLY, CDR2 FYNNEI. CDR3 loop: CASSEGGIHDQLFV.

This clonotype was seen ten or more times. The rearrangement uses TRBV5-8 and TRBJ1-6, with D unclear. CDR3 size: 16 residues. The ends were cut back, 7 bases at V and 0 bases at J, with 14 bases in the middle. The germline gives CDR1 SGHTS, CDR2 YDEGEE. The CDR3 DNA sequence: TGTGCCAGCCCCCGGATCTCCAGCTCCTATAATTCACCCCTCCACTTT. Encoded protein: CASPRISSSYNSPLHF.

The chain carries TRBV11-1 and TRBJ2-2; perhaps TRBD2 as D (7 bases). This CDR3 region has 16 residues. Germline CDR1 reads SGHAT; CDR2 reads FQDESV (reference sequence). The germline V and J ends were trimmed by 6 bases and 1 base, with 15 bases remaining between them. The CDR3 region has the DNA TGTGCCAGCAGTGGGGGGGGGGGCTTGAACACCGGGGAGCTGTTTTTT. Amino acid sequence: CASSGGGGLNTGELFF.

As regards this clonotype: A read error may account for a junction end that differs from germline. The rearrangement links TRBV19 to TRBJ1-6; D call uncertain. This CDR3 spans 16 amino acids. Germline CDR1 is LNHDA and CDR2 is SQIVND (reference sequence). CDR3 DNA sequence: TGTGCCAGTAGTATAGCGGGCCAGACGGATAATTTACCCCTCCACTTT. Its protein is CASSIAGQTDNLPLHF.

In the case of this clonotype: Its ends do not fully match the called genes, so a read error is possible. This chain connects TRBV7-9 to TRBJ2-5; a weak D match, TRBD2 (6 bases). CDR1 SEHNR and CDR2 FQNEAQ come from the germline V gene (reference sequence). This CDR3 is built from 12 residues. CDR3 bases: TGTGCCGGCAGCGGAGGGACGAACGCGCAGTACTTC. Protein: CAGSGGTNAQYF.

This clonotype occurred a few times. This chain uses TRBV11-3 with TRBJ1-2; the D is unclear. Looked up from germline, CDR1 is SGHNT and CDR2 is YENEEA. Trimming stripped 0 bases from V and 3 bases from J, with 8 bases between. The CDR3 contains 14 residues. Written as DNA, the CDR3 is TGTGCCAGCAGCTTAGAACTTACAGACTATGGCTACACCTTC. Translation: CASSLELTDYGYTF.

The chain combines TRBV9 with TRBJ2-1; a weak D match, TRBD1 (5 bases). The J call may not be correct, given that the DNA end is closer to TRBJ1-2. CDR1 and CDR2 from the germline V gene are SGDLS and YYNGEE. The CDR3 length is 13 residues. The chain's CDR3 is CASSGGGGDGYTF. The CDR3 DNA reads TGTGCCAGCAGCGGGGGTGGGGGAGATGGCTACACCTTC.

A word on this clonotype: The DNA is left out, because the CDR3 cannot be placed on it with certainty; the CDR3 is given as TCRdb lists it. The chain recombines TRBV7-3 with TRBJ2-7; the table assigns TRBD2, which was not confirmed against the DNA. The CDR3 adds up to 18 amino acids, both ends counted. CDR1 and CDR2 from the germline V gene are SGHTA and FQGTGA. This CDR3 reads CASSPSSGELFFGYEQYV.

This clonotype was detected only a few times. A much larger clone differs from this one at a single base, so this may be a read error. The V gene is TRBV6-1, the J gene TRBJ1-1; TRBD1 agrees at 8 bases. Germline CDR1 is MNHNS and CDR2 is SASEGT. This CDR3 has 15 amino acids. With 6 bases clipped from V and 5 bases from J, the junction kept 11 bases outside the gene matches. CDR3 DNA: TGTGCCAGCAGCAGTAACGGACAGGGCGGGACTGAAGCTTTCTTT. Translating it yields CASSSNGQGGTEAFF.

Worth noting for this clonotype: Germline is not matched at one junction end, which may reflect a read error. The chain carries TRBV7-3 and TRBJ2-3; tentative D call: TRBD1 (6 bases). This CDR3 spans 13 amino acids. Germline CDR1 reads SGHTA; CDR2 reads FQGTGA. The CDR3 nucleotides read TGTGCCAGCAGCTTAGCGGGCAGCTACAGGGAGTATTTC. Its protein is CASSLAGSYREYF.

A note on this clonotype: Mismatch with germline at one junction end may stem from a read error. The chain carries TRBV7-2 and TRBJ2-5; TRBD2 aligns across 9 bases. Germline loops: CDR1 SGHTA, CDR2 FQGNSA. The CDR3 is 15 amino acids. CDR3 loop: CASSLVVTSGETQYF. In nucleotides, the CDR3 is TGTGCCAGCAGCTTAGTAGTGACTAGCGGAGAGACGCAGTACTTC.

The rearrangement links TRBV6-1 to TRBJ1-1; TRBD1 might be the D (5 bases). V lost 5 bases and J lost 7, with 14 bases in between. Germline-derived CDR1 and CDR2 are MNHNS and SASEGT. The CDR3 runs to 13 residues. CDR3: CASSFREYNEAFF. For the CDR3, the DNA is TGTGCCAGCAGTTTCAGGGAATACAATGAAGCTTTCTTT.

As for this clonotype: As the CDR3 is not closed by the conserved phenylalanine or tryptophan, this likely results from a read error. This chain uses TRBV7-8 with TRBJ2-5; TRBD1 is a possible D gene (5 bases). CDR1 is SGHVS, CDR2 FQNEAQ, per germline. The V gene lost 3 bases and the J gene lost 11 bases, with 22 bases spanning the gap. This CDR3 comprises 15 residues. CDR3 DNA sequence: TGTGCCAGCAGCTTTCCCCCAGACAGAACAGCCCTTCAGTACTGC. Protein: CASSFPPDRTALQYC.

Concerning this clonotype itself: A junction boundary mismatches the germline segment, possibly from a read error. The chain joins TRBV7-9 to TRBJ2-3, with a tentative D call TRBD2 (5 bases). Germline V gives CDR1 SEHNR, CDR2 FQNEAQ (reference sequence). This CDR3 spans 14 amino acids. The CDR3 sequence: CASSLARGRGTEDF. CDR3 sequence (DNA): TGTGCCAGCAGCTTAGCAAGAGGCCGGGGTACGGAGGATTTT.

This clonotype was observed a handful of times. The chain recombines TRBV9 with TRBJ2-3, with a possible D match to TRBD2 (5 bases). Trimming pared 7 bases from V and 12 bases from J, leaving 27 bases between. There are 15 residues in the CDR3. Germline CDR1 reads SGDLS; CDR2 reads YYNGEE. CDR3 in DNA: TGTGCCAGCGGAGGAGGTGGGAACATTCAGTACTTCCAGTATTTT. Encoded protein: CASGGGGNIQYFQYF.

The V and J genes are TRBV7-8 and TRBJ1-2; TRBD1 matches 8 bases. From germline, CDR1 is SGHVS and CDR2 FQNEAQ. This CDR3 region has 14 residues. With V trimmed by 5 bases and J by 7 bases, 9 bases remained unmatched. The CDR3 sequence: CASSPGAGGFGYTF. The DNA of the CDR3 is TGTGCCAGCAGCCCAGGCGCAGGGGGCTTTGGCTACACCTTC.

The J gene is TRBJ1-5, the V gene TRBV7-9, with a tentative D call TRBD2 (6 bases). The tail of the sequence fits TRBJ2-3 better, so the J call may be wrong. CDR1 and CDR2 (germline): SEHNR, FQNEAQ (reference sequence). This CDR3 region has 14 residues. The CDR3 bases are TGTGCCAGCAGCGAGTCCGTAGCGGATCAGCCCCAGTATTTT. It codes for CASSESVADQPQYF.

J is TRBJ2-7 and V is TRBV12-3 or TRBV12-4; 9 bases are a match to TRBD1. V trimming: 4 bases; J trimming: 5 bases; junction bases outside the gene matches: 9. The CDR3 covers 15 residues. The CDR3 here is CASSSRDRERNEQYF. The CDR3 nucleotides read TGTGCCAGCAGTTCCCGGGACAGGGAAAGAAACGAGCAGTACTTC.

The J gene is TRBJ2-3, the V gene TRBV9; 9 nucleotides line up with TRBD2. Trimming removed 7 bases from V and 15 bases from J; junction bases left unmatched: 18. The CDR3 length is 14 residues. From germline, CDR1 is SGDLS and CDR2 YYNGEE. The CDR3 loop reads CASGVAGDPQYFYF. CDR3 in DNA: TGTGCCAGCGGAGTAGCGGGGGATCCCCAGTACTTCTATTTT.